Below, one T cell receptor beta chain is given with its context. This sample is drawn from a study of T cell responses to AZD1222 COVID-19 vaccine. The CDR3 covers 14 residues. CDR1 SQVTM and CDR2 ANQGSEA come from the germline V gene. With 5 bases clipped from V and 0 bases from J, the junction kept 6 bases outside the gene matches. Here immunoSEQ multiplex PCR was the method, and the copy in TCRdb shows in-frame clones only, minus some. The table shows around 170,000 clones, with 80% to 95% occurring only once. The TCR was taken from an adult who received the AZD1222 COVID-19 vaccine. This specimen was peripheral blood, taken 28 days after the second AZD1222 dose. This chain links TRBV29-1 with TRBJ2-7, with 8 bases identical to TRBD2. CDR3 protein: CSVCLAGGSYEQYF. DNA of the CDR3: TGCAGCGTTTGTCTGGCGGGAGGCTCCTACGAGCAGTACTTC.